The rows below give T cell receptor beta chains drawn from one sample of a study of blood T cell repertoires in COVID-19. Data came from immunoSEQ multiplex PCR; TCRdb stores just in-frame clones and leaves some out. The sample carries 270,000 or so clones, around 88% recorded once. Sequenced sample: PBMCs or T cells enriched from blood (not recorded which). The origin of the receptors is a woman between 35 and 50 years old with acute COVID-19. Each CDR3 is given without its conserved first and last residue. The order of the fields is V gene, CDR3 protein.

V: TRBV3-1/TRBV3-2; CDR3: ASSLGTASGNTIY
V: TRBV5-6; CDR3: ASSSPGSGNTIY
V: TRBV7-9; CDR3: ASSPGLKGETQY
V: TRBV9; CDR3: ASSPWGEGIGEQF
V: TRBV7-3; CDR3: ASSTIRNTEAF
V: TRBV27; CDR3: ASKLQGFGEKLF
V: TRBV6-5; CDR3: ASSVDNIYGYT
V: TRBV4-1; CDR3: ASSQDLAGSGYT
V: TRBV30; CDR3: AWNFEGTYNSPLH
V: TRBV28; CDR3: ASSLGRGRGNQPQH
V: TRBV24-1; CDR3: ATSWTGGELF
V: TRBV20-1; CDR3: SASYGRGTDTQY
V: TRBV2; CDR3: ASSVYNSFLDSPLH
V: TRBV24-1; CDR3: ATSGAWLDNEQF
V: TRBV15; CDR3: ATSRERTGGTEAF
V: TRBV2; CDR3: ASSSGQNTEAF
V: TRBV28; CDR3: ASSLGQYREKLF
V: TRBV2; CDR3: ASSEIPGLGDTQY
V: TRBV27; CDR3: ASSYRENTEAF
V: TRBV5-1; CDR3: ASSLGYSNQPQH
V: TRBV10-2; CDR3: ASSDHRVMNTEAF
V: TRBV5-4; CDR3: ASSQDPTGGMAEAF
V: TRBV28; CDR3: ASSLLRDRVGYT